This TCR beta chain comes out of a study of blood T cells in healthy people across ages. The CDR3 totals 17 residues. Losses at the gene ends were 5 bases for V and 3 bases for J; bases not matched to a gene: 8. Germline V gene lookup returns CDR1 SGHTA and CDR2 FQGNSA. With respect to this clonotype: What it recognizes is unknown.

With a J-beta primer mix and a sample-barcoded 5' primer, a second PCR ran about 7 to 12 cycles. The template-switch adaptor, which had 12 random nucleotides, put a tag on each cDNA molecule. TCRdb passed the 5' RACE reads through MiXCR, listing each CDR3 protein once. The sample contains 800,000 or so distinct CDR3 sequences, roughly 25% of which appear only once. Broader study findings: Older individuals had lower TCR beta diversity per million T cells (the decline was roughly linear). Higher diversity, along with more naive CD4+ cells, distinguished long-lived donors from aged donors.

The same data also went into a second study, on T cells of mothers and their children.

Sequenced input: blood. The rearrangement links TRBV7-2 to TRBJ1-4, with 11 bases that match TRBD1. This receptor was obtained from a boy under 18 in good health. DNA for the CDR3: TGTGCCAGCAGCCCCCGGGACAGGGGGTGGGCTAATGAAAAACTGTTTTTT. Its translation is CASSPRDRGWANEKLFF.